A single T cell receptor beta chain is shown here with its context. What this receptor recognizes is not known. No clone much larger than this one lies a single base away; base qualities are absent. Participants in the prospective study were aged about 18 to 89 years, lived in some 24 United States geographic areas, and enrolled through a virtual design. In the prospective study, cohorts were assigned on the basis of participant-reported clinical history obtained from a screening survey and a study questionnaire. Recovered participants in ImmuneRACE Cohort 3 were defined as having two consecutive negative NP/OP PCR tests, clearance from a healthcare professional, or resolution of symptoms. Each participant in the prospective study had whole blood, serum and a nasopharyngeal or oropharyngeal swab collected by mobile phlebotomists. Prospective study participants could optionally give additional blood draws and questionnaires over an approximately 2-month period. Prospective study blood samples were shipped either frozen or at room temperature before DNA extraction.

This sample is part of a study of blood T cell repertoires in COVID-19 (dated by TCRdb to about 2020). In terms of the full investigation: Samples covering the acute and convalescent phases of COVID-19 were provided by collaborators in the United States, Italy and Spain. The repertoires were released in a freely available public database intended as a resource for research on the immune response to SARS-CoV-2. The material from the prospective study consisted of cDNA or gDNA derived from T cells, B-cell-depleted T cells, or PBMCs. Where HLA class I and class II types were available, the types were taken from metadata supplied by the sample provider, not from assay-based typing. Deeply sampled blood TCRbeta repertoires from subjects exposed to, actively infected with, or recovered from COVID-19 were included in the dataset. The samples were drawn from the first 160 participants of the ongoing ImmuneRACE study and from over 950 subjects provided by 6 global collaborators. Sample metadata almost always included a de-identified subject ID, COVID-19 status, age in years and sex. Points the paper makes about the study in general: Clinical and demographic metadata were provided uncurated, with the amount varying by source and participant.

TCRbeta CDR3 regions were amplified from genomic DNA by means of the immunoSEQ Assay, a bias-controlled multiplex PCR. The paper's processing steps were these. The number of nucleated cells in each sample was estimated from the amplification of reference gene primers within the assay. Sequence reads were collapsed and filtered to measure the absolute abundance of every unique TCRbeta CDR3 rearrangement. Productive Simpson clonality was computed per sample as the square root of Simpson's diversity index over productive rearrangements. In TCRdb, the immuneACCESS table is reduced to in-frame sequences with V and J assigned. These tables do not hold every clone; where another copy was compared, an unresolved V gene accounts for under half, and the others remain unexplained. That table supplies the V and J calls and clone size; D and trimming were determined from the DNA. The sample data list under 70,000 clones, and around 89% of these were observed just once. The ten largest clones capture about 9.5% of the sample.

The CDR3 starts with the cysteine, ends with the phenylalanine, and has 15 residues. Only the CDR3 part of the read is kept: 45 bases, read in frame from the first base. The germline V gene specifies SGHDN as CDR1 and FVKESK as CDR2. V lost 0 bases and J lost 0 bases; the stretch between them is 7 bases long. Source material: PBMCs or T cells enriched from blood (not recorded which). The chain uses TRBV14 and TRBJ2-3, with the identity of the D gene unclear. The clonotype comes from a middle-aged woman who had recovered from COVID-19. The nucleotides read TGTGCCAGCAGCCAAGAGTGGCGGAGCACAGATACGCAGTATTTT. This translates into CASSQEWRSTDTQYF.